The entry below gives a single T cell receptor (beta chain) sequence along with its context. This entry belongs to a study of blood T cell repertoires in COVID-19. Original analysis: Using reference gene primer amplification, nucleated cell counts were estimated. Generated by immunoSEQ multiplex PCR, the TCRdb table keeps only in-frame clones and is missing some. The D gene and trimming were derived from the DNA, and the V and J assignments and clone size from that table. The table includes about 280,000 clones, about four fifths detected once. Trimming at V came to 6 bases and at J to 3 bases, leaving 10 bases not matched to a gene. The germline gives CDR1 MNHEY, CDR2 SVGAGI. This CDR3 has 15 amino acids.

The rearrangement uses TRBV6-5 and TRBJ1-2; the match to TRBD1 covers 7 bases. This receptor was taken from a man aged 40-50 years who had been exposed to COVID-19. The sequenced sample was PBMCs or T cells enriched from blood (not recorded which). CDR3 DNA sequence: TGTGCCAGCAGACGCGGCACAGGGGCGGACTATGGCTACACCTTC. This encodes CASRRGTGADYGYTF.